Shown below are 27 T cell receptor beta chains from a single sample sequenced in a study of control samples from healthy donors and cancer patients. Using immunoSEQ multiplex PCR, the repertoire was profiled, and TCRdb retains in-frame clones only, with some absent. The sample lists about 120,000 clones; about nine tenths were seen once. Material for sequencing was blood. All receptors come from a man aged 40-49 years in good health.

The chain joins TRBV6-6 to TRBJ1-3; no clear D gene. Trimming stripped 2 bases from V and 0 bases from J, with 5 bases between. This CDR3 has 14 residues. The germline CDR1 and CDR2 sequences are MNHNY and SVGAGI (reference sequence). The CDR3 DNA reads TGTGCCAGCAGTTACGGTAACTCTGGAAACACCATATATTTT. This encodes CASSYGNSGNTIYF.

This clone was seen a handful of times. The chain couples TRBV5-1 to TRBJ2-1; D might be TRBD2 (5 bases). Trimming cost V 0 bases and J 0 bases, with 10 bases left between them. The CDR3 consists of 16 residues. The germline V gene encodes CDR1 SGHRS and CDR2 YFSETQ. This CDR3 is CASSLVAKSSYNEQFF. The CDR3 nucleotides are TGCGCCAGCAGCTTGGTAGCGAAGAGCTCCTACAATGAGCAGTTCTTC. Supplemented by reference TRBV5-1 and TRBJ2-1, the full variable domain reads KAGVTQTPRYLIKTRGQQVTLSCSPISGHRSVSWYQQTPGQGLQFLFEYFSETQRNKGNFPGRFSGRQFSNSRSEMNVSTLELGDSALYLCASSLVAKSSYNEQFFGPGTRLTVL.

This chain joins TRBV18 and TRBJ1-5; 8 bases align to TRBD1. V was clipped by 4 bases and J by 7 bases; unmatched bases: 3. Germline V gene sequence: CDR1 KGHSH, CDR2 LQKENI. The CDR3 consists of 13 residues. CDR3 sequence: CASSQQGGQPQHF. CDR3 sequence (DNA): TGTGCCAGCTCACAACAGGGGGGACAGCCCCAGCATTTT.

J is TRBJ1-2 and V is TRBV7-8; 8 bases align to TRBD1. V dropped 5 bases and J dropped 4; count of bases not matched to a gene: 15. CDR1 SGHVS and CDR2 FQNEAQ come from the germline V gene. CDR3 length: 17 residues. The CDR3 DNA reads TGTGCCAGCAGCCCCAGGACAGGGCCACCGTACGTCTATGGCTACACCTTC. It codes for CASSPRTGPPYVYGYTF.

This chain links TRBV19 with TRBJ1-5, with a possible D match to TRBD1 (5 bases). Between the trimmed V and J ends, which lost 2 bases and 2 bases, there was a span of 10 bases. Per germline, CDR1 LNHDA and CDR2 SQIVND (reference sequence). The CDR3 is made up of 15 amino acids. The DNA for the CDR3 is TGTGCCAGTAGTATACGGTTAGGGGGCAATCAGCCCCAGCATTTT. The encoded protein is CASSIRLGGNQPQHF.

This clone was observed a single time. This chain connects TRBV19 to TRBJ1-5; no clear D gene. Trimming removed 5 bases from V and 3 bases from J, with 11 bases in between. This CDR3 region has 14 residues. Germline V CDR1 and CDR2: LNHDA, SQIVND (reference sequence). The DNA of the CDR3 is TGTGCCAGTAGTGTGTTGGGCTTCAATCAGCCCCAGCATTTT. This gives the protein CASSVLGFNQPQHF.

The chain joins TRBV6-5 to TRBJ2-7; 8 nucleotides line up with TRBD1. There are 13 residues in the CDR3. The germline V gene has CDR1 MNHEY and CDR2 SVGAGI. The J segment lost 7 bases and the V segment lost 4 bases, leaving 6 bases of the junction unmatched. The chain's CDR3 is CASSLDREREQYF. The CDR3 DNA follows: TGTGCCAGCAGTTTGGACAGGGAGAGGGAGCAGTACTTC.

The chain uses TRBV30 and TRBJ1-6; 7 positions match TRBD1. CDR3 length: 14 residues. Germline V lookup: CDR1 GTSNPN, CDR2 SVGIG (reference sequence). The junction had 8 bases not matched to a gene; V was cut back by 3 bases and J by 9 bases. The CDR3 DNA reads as TGTGCCTGGAGCCGAGGGACAGTAGTTTCACCCCTCCACTTT. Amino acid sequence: CAWSRGTVVSPLHF.

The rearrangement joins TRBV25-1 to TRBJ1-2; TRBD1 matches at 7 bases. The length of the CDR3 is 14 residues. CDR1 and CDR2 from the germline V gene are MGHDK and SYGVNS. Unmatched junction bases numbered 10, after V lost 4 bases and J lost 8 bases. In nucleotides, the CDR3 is TGTGCCAGCAGTGCTGCCGACAGGGTGGGGGGCTACACCTTC. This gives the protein CASSAADRVGGYTF.

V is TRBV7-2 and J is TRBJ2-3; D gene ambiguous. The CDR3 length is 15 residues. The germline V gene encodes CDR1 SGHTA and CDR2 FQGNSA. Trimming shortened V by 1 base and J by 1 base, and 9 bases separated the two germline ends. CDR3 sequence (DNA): TGTGCCAGCAGCTTAGTAGCTTCCGGCACAGATACGCAGTATTTT. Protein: CASSLVASGTDTQYF.

This CDR3 is CASSPGTANTEAFF. The DNA of the CDR3 is TGTGCCAGCAGCCCCGGGACGGCGAACACTGAAGCTTTCTTT. The V and J genes are TRBV7-2 and TRBJ1-1; weak D call: TRBD1 (5 bases). The CDR3 has 14 amino acids. Trimming took off 5 bases at V and 1 base at J, with 11 bases between the two ends. CDR1 is SGHTA, CDR2 FQGNSA, per germline.

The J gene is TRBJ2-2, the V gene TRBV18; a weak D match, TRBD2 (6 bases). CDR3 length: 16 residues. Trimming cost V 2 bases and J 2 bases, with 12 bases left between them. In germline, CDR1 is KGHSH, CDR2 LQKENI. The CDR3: CASSPDGGVNTGELFF. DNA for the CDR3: TGTGCCAGCTCACCAGACGGCGGGGTAAACACCGGGGAGCTGTTTTTT.

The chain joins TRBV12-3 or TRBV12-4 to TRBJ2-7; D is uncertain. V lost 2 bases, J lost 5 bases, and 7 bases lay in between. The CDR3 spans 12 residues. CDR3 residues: CASSLLGNEQYF. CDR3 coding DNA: TGTGCCAGCAGTTTATTAGGTAACGAGCAGTACTTC.

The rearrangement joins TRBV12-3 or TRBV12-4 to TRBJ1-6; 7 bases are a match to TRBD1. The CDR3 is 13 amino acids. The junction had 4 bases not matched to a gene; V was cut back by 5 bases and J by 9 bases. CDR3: CASSRQGGSPLHF. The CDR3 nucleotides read TGTGCCAGCAGTCGACAGGGAGGTTCACCCCTCCACTTT.

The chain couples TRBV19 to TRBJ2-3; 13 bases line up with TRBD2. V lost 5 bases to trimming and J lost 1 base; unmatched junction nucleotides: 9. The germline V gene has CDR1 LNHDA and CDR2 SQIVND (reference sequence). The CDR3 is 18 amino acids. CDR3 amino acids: CASSVQLAGGPGTDTQYF. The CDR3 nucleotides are TGTGCCAGTAGTGTACAACTAGCGGGGGGGCCAGGCACAGATACGCAGTATTTT.

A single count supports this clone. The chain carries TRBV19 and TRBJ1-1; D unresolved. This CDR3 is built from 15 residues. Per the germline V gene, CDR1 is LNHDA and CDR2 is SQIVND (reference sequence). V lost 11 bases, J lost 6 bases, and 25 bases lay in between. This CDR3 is CAGSRMAGRQPEAFF. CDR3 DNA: TGTGCCGGAAGTAGAATGGCAGGCCGCCAACCTGAAGCTTTCTTT.

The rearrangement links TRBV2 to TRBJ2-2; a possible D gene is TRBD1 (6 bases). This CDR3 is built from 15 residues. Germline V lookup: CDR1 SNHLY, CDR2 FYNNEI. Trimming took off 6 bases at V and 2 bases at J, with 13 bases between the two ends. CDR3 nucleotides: TGTGCCAGCAGAGGTTGGGGGCGAAACACCGGGGAGCTGTTTTTT. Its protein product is CASRGWGRNTGELFF.

The CDR3 loop is CSVPGGGGYTF. CDR3 bases: TGCAGCGTCCCGGGTGGGGGTGGCTACACCTTC. V is TRBV29-1 and J is TRBJ1-2; a weak D match, TRBD1 (5 bases). Deletions cut 6 bases from V and 7 bases from J, with 12 bases between. The CDR3 spans 11 residues. Looked up from germline, CDR1 is SQVTM and CDR2 is ANQGSEA.

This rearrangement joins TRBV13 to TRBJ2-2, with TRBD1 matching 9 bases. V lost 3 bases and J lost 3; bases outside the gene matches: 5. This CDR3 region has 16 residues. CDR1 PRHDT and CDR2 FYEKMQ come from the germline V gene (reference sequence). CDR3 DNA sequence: TGTGCCAGCAGCTTGGCTTGGGACAGGGACACCGGGGAGCTGTTTTTT. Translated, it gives CASSLAWDRDTGELFF.

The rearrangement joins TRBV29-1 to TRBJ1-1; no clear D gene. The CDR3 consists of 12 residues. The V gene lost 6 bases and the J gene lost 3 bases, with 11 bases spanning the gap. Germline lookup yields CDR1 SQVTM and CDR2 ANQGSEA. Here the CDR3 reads CSVRTGHTEAFF. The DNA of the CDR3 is TGCAGCGTGAGGACTGGGCACACTGAAGCTTTCTTT. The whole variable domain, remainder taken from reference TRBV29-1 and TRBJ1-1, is SAVISQKPSRDICQRGTSLTIQCQVDSQVTMMFWYRQQPGQSLTLIATANQGSEATYESGFVIDKFPISRPNLTFSTLTVSNMSPEDSSIYLCSVRTGHTEAFFGQGTRLTVV.

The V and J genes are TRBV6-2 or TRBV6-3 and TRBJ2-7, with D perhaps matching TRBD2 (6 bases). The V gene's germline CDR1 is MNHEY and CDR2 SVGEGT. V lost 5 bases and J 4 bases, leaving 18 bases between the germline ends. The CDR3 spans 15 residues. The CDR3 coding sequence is TGTGCCAGCAGTAACCCCGGCGGGACCCCGTACGAGCAGTACTTC. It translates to CASSNPGGTPYEQYF.

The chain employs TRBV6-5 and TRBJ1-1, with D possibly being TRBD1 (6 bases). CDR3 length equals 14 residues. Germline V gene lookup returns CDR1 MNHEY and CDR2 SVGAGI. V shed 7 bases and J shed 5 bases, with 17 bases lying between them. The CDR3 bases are TGTGCCAGCATTCTTACGGGACAAGGAACTGAAGCTTTCTTT. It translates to CASILTGQGTEAFF.

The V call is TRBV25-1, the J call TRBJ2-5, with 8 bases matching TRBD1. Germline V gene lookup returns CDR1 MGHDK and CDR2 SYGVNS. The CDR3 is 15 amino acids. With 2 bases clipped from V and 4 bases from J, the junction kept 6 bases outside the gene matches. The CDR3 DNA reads TGTGCCAGCAGTGAAAGCAGGGGGCTTTCAGAGACCCAGTACTTC. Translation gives CASSESRGLSETQYF.

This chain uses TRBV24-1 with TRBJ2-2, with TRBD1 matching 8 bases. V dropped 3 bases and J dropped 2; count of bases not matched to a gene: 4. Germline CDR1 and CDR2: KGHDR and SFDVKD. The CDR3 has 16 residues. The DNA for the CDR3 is TGTGCCACCAGTGATCCGGACAGGGCAAACACCGGGGAGCTGTTTTTT. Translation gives CATSDPDRANTGELFF.

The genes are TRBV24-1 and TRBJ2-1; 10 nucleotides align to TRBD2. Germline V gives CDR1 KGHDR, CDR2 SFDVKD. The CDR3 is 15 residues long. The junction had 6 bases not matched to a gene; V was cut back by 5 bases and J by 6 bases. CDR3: CATSGLAGVSNEQFF. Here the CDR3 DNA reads TGTGCCACCAGTGGGCTAGCGGGGGTATCCAATGAGCAGTTCTTC.

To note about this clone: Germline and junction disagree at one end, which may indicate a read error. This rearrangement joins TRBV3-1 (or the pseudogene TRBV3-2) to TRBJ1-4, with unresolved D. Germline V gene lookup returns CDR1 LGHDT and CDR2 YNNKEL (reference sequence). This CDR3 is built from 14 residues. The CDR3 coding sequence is TGTGCCAGCAGCCATAGTACGAGACGGATCCCCTGGATTTTT. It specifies CASSHSTRRIPWIF.

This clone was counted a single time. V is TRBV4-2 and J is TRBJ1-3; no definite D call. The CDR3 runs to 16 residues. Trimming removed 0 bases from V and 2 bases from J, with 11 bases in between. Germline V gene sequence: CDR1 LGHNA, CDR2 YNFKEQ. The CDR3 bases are TGTGCCAGCAGCCAAGAGGGTCGGGGAACTGGAAACACCATATATTTT. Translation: CASSQEGRGTGNTIYF.